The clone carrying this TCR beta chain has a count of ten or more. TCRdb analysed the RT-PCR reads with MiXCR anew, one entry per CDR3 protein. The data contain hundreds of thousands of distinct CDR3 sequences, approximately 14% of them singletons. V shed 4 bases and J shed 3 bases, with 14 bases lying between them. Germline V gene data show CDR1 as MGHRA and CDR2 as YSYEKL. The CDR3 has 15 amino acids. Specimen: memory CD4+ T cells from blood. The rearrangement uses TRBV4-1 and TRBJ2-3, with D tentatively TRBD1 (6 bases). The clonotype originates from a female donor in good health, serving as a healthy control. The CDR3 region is CASSLQGKRTDTQYF. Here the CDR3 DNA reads TGCGCCAGCAGCCTACAGGGAAAGAGGACAGATACGCAGTATTTT.